This TCR beta chain was retrieved from a study of blood T cell repertoires in COVID-19. A single count supports this clone. CDR3 length equals 15 residues. In germline, CDR1 is SGDLS, CDR2 YYNGEE. V lost 0 bases and J lost 2, with 9 bases in between. TCRdb's table, derived via immunoSEQ multiplex PCR, lists solely in-frame clones and lacks some. The data hold 150,000 to 200,000 clones, with 87% observed a single time. The gene calls are TRBV9 and TRBJ2-1; D not resolved. The TCR was taken from a woman in her 70s with COVID-19, enrolled during active disease. The sequencing input was peripheral blood. CDR3 sequence reads: CASSVALAAYNEQFF. The CDR3 DNA sequence: TGTGCCAGCAGCGTAGCTCTGGCAGCCTACAATGAGCAGTTCTTC.